The 24 T cell receptor beta chains in this list originate from one sample, sequenced in a study of blood T cell repertoires in COVID-19 (dated by TCRdb to about 2020). Receptor amplification or capture employed the immunoSEQ multiplex PCR assay. TCRdb stores this immuneACCESS table with in-frame sequences only. Part of the clones is absent; in the studies checked, under half of the shortfall reflects unresolved V genes, and no reason is known for the rest. The sample table holds 200,000 or so clones, of which 83% were seen once. The leading ten clones occupy approximately 4.9% of the sample. Sequenced input: PBMCs or T cells enriched from blood (not recorded which). Receptor source: a woman between 45 and 65 years old who had been exposed to COVID-19.

The chain uses TRBV11-3 and TRBJ2-2; D unresolved. CDR3 length equals 13 residues. Trimming removed 5 bases from V and 6 bases from J, with 10 bases in between. Germline values: CDR1 SGHNT, CDR2 YENEEA. The DNA of the CDR3 is TGTGCCAGCAGCACGGGTGGCCCCGGGGAGCTGTTTTTT. It yields the protein CASSTGGPGELFF. The full variable domain, in which reference TRBV11-3 and TRBJ2-2 provide the parts outside the CDR3, is EAGVVQSPRYKIIEKKQPVAFWCNPISGHNTLYWYLQNLGQGPELLIRYENEEAVDDSQLPKDRFSAERLKGVDSTLKIQPAELGDSAVYLCASSTGGPGELFFGEGSRLTVL.

The chain joins TRBV6-2 or TRBV6-3 to TRBJ1-5; D unresolved. The CDR3 totals 16 residues. Trimming pared 5 bases from V and 2 bases from J, leaving 16 bases between. From germline, CDR1 is MNHEY and CDR2 SVGEGT. As DNA, the CDR3 is TGTGCCAGCAGTCCCCGATTGGGAGCGGGCAATCAGCCCCAGCATTTT. Translation: CASSPRLGAGNQPQHF.

J is TRBJ2-5 and V is TRBV5-4; 8 bases fit TRBD1. CDR3 length: 14 residues. From germline, CDR1 is SGHNT and CDR2 YYREEE (reference sequence). The trim removed 4 bases at V and 4 bases at J, leaving 6 bases unmatched. The DNA for the CDR3 is TGTGCCAGCAGCCCAGGGGGCTCAGGAGAGACCCAGTACTTC. Protein sequence: CASSPGGSGETQYF.

The chain has TRBV5-5 and TRBJ2-2; TRBD2 is a possible D gene (5 bases). Trimming shortened V by 0 bases and J by 2 bases, and 11 bases separated the two germline ends. The CDR3 is 16 amino acids. CDR1 SGHKS and CDR2 YYEKEE come from the germline V gene (reference sequence). CDR3 DNA sequence: TGTGCCAGCAGCTTGGCTTATGCGGGTAACACCGGGGAGCTGTTTTTT. This sequence encodes CASSLAYAGNTGELFF.

V and J are TRBV10-2 and TRBJ1-1; 8 nucleotides match TRBD1. V was pared by 5 bases and J by 1 base, with 3 bases of the junction left unmatched. The CDR3 consists of 14 residues. Germline V gene sequence: CDR1 WSHSY, CDR2 SAAADI. CDR3 amino acids: CASSTTGGNTEAFF. The CDR3 DNA reads as TGCGCCAGCAGTACTACAGGGGGGAACACTGAAGCTTTCTTT.

The chain couples TRBV20-1 to TRBJ2-7; tentative D call: TRBD1 (6 bases). V was cut by 6 bases and J by 6 bases, with 12 bases left in between. Germline V gives CDR1 DFQATT, CDR2 SNEGSKA (reference sequence). This CDR3 is built from 11 residues. CDR3 coding DNA: TGCAGTGCATACAGGGTCGGCGAGCAGTACTTC. It yields the protein CSAYRVGEQYF.

The chain joins TRBV27 to TRBJ1-6; no definite D call. This CDR3 is built from 15 residues. Germline V gives CDR1 MNHEY, CDR2 SMNVEV (reference sequence). V shed 4 bases and J shed 0 bases, with 7 bases lying between them. CDR3 coding DNA: TGTGCCAGCAGTTCAGCGGACTCCTATAATTCACCCCTCCACTTT. Its protein product is CASSSADSYNSPLHF.

The chain uses TRBV19 and TRBJ1-1; 9 bases line up with TRBD1. J gave up 8 bases and V 5 bases, and 12 bases lay outside the gene matches. Germline lookup yields CDR1 LNHDA and CDR2 SQIVND (reference sequence). The CDR3 contains 15 residues. The CDR3 DNA follows: TGTGCCAGTAGTCCTCCGGGACAGGGTGTTACGGAAGCTTTCTTT. It is translated as CASSPPGQGVTEAFF.

V is TRBV21-1 and J is TRBJ1-5; the table names TRBD1, a call not compared with the DNA. TRBV21-1 is flagged as a pseudogene. The CDR3 is made up of 16 amino acids. CDR3 residues: CASSTGDGTGHQPQHF. CDR3 DNA: TGTGCCAGCAGTACTGGGGATGGGACAGGGCATCAGCCCCAGCATTTT.

V gene TRBV2 combines with J gene TRBJ2-1, with TRBD2 identical over 9 bases. CDR1 and CDR2 (germline): SNHLY, FYNNEI. V lost 7 bases, J lost 12 bases, and 16 bases stayed unmatched. The CDR3 consists of 15 residues. CDR3 residues: CASIVAGESNEGQFF. The CDR3 DNA follows: TGTGCCAGCATCGTAGCGGGGGAATCCAATGAGGGGCAGTTCTTC.

This rearrangement joins TRBV7-8 to TRBJ1-6; possibly TRBD1 for D (5 bases). This CDR3 contains 15 residues. Per germline, CDR1 SGHVS and CDR2 FQNEAQ. Between the trimmed V and J ends, which lost 3 bases and 5 bases, there was a span of 11 bases. This chain's CDR3 is CASSLSTANNSPLHF. CDR3 nucleotide sequence: TGTGCCAGCAGCTTGTCGACAGCTAATAATTCACCCCTCCACTTT.

The chain carries TRBV9 and TRBJ2-1, with 7 bases lining up with TRBD1. The CDR3 sequence is 14 residues long. Trimming at V came to 4 bases and at J to 5 bases, leaving 6 bases not matched to a gene. The germline gives CDR1 SGDLS, CDR2 YYNGEE. CDR3 protein: CASSLWTGHNEQFF. The CDR3 DNA reads TGTGCCAGCAGCCTGTGGACAGGTCACAATGAGCAGTTCTTC.

This clone was counted between two and nine times. This chain joins TRBV19 and TRBJ1-5; weak D call: TRBD1 (6 bases). Trimming cost V 3 bases and J 7 bases, with 22 bases left between them. Germline lookup yields CDR1 LNHDA and CDR2 SQIVND (reference sequence). The CDR3 is 17 amino acids. CDR3 bases: TGTGCCAGTAGTATTTTAGGACGCGTGGGGGCCCCCCAGCCCCAGCATTTT. It is translated as CASSILGRVGAPQPQHF.

CDR3 amino acids: CASGSPGKGEKLFF. CDR3 DNA: TGTGCTAGTGGTTCCCCGGGGAAGGGTGAAAAACTGTTTTTT. The chain joins TRBV12-5 to TRBJ1-4; D gene unclear. Germline V gives CDR1 LGHNT, CDR2 FRNRAP. Deletions cut 4 bases from V and 7 bases from J, with 13 bases between. CDR3 size: 14 residues.

The chain carries TRBV7-9 and TRBJ1-1, with D tentatively TRBD1 (5 bases). The CDR3 is 13 amino acids. V gave up 3 bases and J gave up 0 bases, with 5 bases separating them. In germline, CDR1 is SEHNR, CDR2 FQNEAQ (reference sequence). The CDR3 coding sequence is TGTGCCAGCAGCTTGACAGTGAACACTGAAGCTTTCTTT. Amino acid sequence: CASSLTVNTEAFF.

The chain has TRBV10-3 and TRBJ2-7, with 9 bases lining up with TRBD1. Germline loops: CDR1 ENHRY, CDR2 SYGVKD. This CDR3 has 14 residues. The trim removed 5 bases at V and 1 base at J, leaving 3 bases unmatched. The CDR3 DNA sequence: TGTGCCATCAGTAGGGACAGGGCTTCCTACGAGCAGTACTTC. The encoded protein is CAISRDRASYEQYF.

This chain connects TRBV4-3 to TRBJ2-5; 7 nucleotides align to TRBD1. Trimming took 1 base from V and 2 from J; bases not matched to a gene: 7. Germline CDR1 is LGHNA and CDR2 is YSLEER. The CDR3 is made up of 16 amino acids. CDR3 in DNA: TGCGCCAGCAGCCAAGTTGGCCAGGGGGTTCAAGAGACCCAGTACTTC. It yields the protein CASSQVGQGVQETQYF.

The chain recombines TRBV12-3 or TRBV12-4 with TRBJ1-1, with TRBD1 as a possible D gene (6 bases). The CDR3 contains 13 residues. Trimming left V 6 bases short and J 6 bases short, with 14 bases between. The CDR3 reads CASSPGVTAEAFF. CDR3 in DNA: TGTGCCAGCAGCCCAGGGGTGACTGCTGAAGCTTTCTTT.

The CDR3 loop is CASTRDRGEIGYNEQFF. The CDR3 nucleotides are TGTGCCAGCACCCGGGACAGGGGGGAGATCGGCTACAATGAGCAGTTCTTC. The V gene is TRBV2, the J gene TRBJ2-1; 11 bases map to TRBD1. CDR3 length equals 17 residues. V trimming: 7 bases; J trimming: 3 bases; junction bases outside the gene matches: 11. Germline V gene sequence: CDR1 SNHLY, CDR2 FYNNEI.

The count of this clone is one. CDR3 sequence: CASSPYPGSNQPQHF. In DNA form, the CDR3 reads TGTGCCAGCTCACCGTATCCCGGTTCCAATCAGCCCCAGCATTTT. This chain connects TRBV18 to TRBJ1-5; D ambiguous. V was pared by 3 bases and J by 3 bases, with 12 bases between. This CDR3 region has 15 residues. Germline CDR1 and CDR2: KGHSH and LQKENI.

This clone was detected a few times. The gene calls are TRBV19 and TRBJ2-3; tentative D call: TRBD1 (5 bases). The length of the CDR3 is 16 residues. Deletions cut 6 bases from V and 0 bases from J, with 16 bases between. From germline, CDR1 is LNHDA and CDR2 SQIVND (reference sequence). CDR3 protein: CASSPGLGPSTDTQYF. The CDR3 region has the DNA TGTGCCAGTAGCCCGGGCTTGGGGCCCAGCACAGATACGCAGTATTTT.

The chain couples TRBV11-2 to TRBJ2-1; D ambiguous. Trimming cost V 2 bases and J 0 bases, with 17 bases left between them. CDR1 and CDR2 from the germline V gene are SGHAT and FQNNGV. The CDR3 extends over 18 amino acids. The CDR3 is CASSLSPPYTSSYNEQFF. DNA for the CDR3: TGTGCCAGCAGCTTAAGCCCCCCCTATACGAGCTCCTACAATGAGCAGTTCTTC.

The chain joins TRBV7-3 to TRBJ2-3; 16 bases align to TRBD2. The CDR3 runs to 18 residues. The V and J ends lost 4 bases and 11 bases, in that order; junction bases with no gene match: 15. Germline V gene lookup returns CDR1 SGHTA and CDR2 FQGTGA. The CDR3 is CASSSIHMPGLAGGRQYF. The DNA of the CDR3 is TGTGCCAGCAGCTCCATCCATATGCCGGGACTAGCGGGGGGGAGGCAGTATTTT. Supplemented by reference TRBV7-3 and TRBJ2-3, the full variable domain reads GAGVSQTPSNKVTEKGKYVELRCDPISGHTALYWYRQSLGQGPEFLIYFQGTGAADDSGLPNDRFFAVRPEGSVSTLKIQRTERGDSAVYLCASSSIHMPGLAGGRQYFGPGTRLTVL.

V and J are TRBV5-1 and TRBJ1-6; maybe TRBD1 (6 bases). This CDR3 is built from 14 residues. Germline assignment: CDR1 SGHRS and CDR2 YFSETQ. V was clipped by 0 bases and J by 9 bases, with 10 bases between them. CDR3 loop: CASSLEQGTSPLHF. CDR3 nucleotide sequence: TGCGCCAGCAGCTTGGAGCAGGGGACTTCACCCCTCCACTTT.